The 22 T cell receptor beta chains reported below all come from one sample, sequenced in a study of esophageal squamous cell carcinoma under preoperative chemotherapy. Time point specified: before preoperative PTX-NDP chemotherapy. TCRdb redid the calling of the PCR reads with MiXCR, one entry per CDR3 protein. Of roughly 30,000 distinct CDR3 sequences listed, roughly 50% are singletons. The material was obtained from a patient given preoperative chemotherapy. The receptors stem from a human donor with esophageal squamous cell carcinoma. The donor label of this sample is uncertain.

This clonotype showed up just a few times. The junction differs from germline at one of its ends, possibly a read error. The V and J genes are TRBV7-2 and TRBJ2-3; 7 nucleotides line up with TRBD1. This CDR3 region has 16 residues. Germline loops: CDR1 SGHTA, CDR2 FQGNSA. The CDR3 DNA is TGTGCCAGCAGCCCACAGGGGCGGAGAGGGAAAGATACTCAGTATTTC. It is translated as CASSPQGRRGKDTQYF.

The chain links TRBV12-2 to TRBJ2-7; TRBD1 is the table's D call and was not checked against the DNA. TRBV12-2 is given as a pseudogene. The length of the CDR3 is 15 residues. The CDR3 sequence: CSSGGAPACSNEQYF. Here the CDR3 DNA reads TGTTCAAGTGGGGGTGCACCGGCGTGCTCCAACGAGCAGTACTTC.

This clonotype was recorded only once. The V and J genes are TRBV7-7 and TRBJ2-4; a possible D gene is TRBD2 (5 bases). The DNA end is more similar to TRBJ2-3, so the J call may be wrong. CDR1 is SSHAT, CDR2 FNYEAQ, per germline (reference sequence). The CDR3 loop spans 13 amino acids. The DNA for the CDR3 is TGTGCTACGGGGTTATGGGCCAAAAACACTCAGTATTTT. Its translation: CATGLWAKNTQYF.

The sample holds many counts of this clonotype. One end of the junction is discordant with germline, which a read error may explain. The genes are TRBV7-7 and TRBJ2-1, with 10 bases matching TRBD2. Germline loops: CDR1 SSHAT, CDR2 FNYEAQ (reference sequence). This CDR3 region has 15 residues. The CDR3 nucleotides read TGTGCTAGCAGCGAGGGGACTAGCGCCTACAATGAGCAGTTCTTC. It encodes CASSEGTSAYNEQFF.

This clonotype was detected ten times or more. V usage is TRBV6-5 and J usage is TRBJ2-1; D possibly corresponds to TRBD1 (6 bases). Looked up from germline, CDR1 is MNHEY and CDR2 is SVGAGI. The V end lost 4 bases, the J end lost 10 bases, and 20 bases lay between the germline ends. The CDR3 is made up of 15 amino acids. The CDR3 is CASSSRGTGSYEQFF. In DNA form, the CDR3 reads TGTGCCAGCAGTTCCAGGGGAACGGGGTCCTACGAGCAGTTCTTC.

This clonotype has at least ten counts. This chain connects TRBV11-3 to TRBJ2-1, with TRBD2 matching over 7 bases. Germline V gives CDR1 SGHNT, CDR2 YENEEA. J was trimmed by 0 bases and V by 8 bases; bases with no gene match: 10. This CDR3 has 16 residues. CDR3 loop: CASGRGETYSYNEQFF. CDR3 nucleotides: TGTGCCAGCGGACGGGGGGAGACTTACTCCTACAATGAGCAGTTCTTC.

This clonotype was found a few times. This chain connects TRBV7-2 to TRBJ2-3; the D call may be TRBD1 or TRBD2 (5 bases each). TRBJ2-7 explains the end of the DNA better; the J call may be wrong. This CDR3 is 16 amino acids long. CDR1 is SGHTA and CDR2 is FQGNSA in the germline V gene. The CDR3, as DNA: TGTGCCAGCAGCCCACCGGGGCGGAGAGCCAAAGATACGCAGTACTTC. Translating gives CASSPPGRRAKDTQYF.

Ten or more counts support this clonotype. The J gene is TRBJ2-1, the V gene TRBV6-4; 10 bases fit TRBD2. CDR1 and CDR2 from the germline V gene are MRHNA and SNTAGT. This CDR3 is 14 amino acids long. V trimming: 5 bases; J trimming: 7 bases; junction bases outside the gene matches: 5. The CDR3 DNA reads as TGTGCCAGCAGTCATCCGGGACTAGCGAATGAGCAGTTCTTC. It codes for CASSHPGLANEQFF.

This chain links TRBV28 with TRBJ1-2; D not certain. The CDR3 is made up of 11 amino acids. With 6 bases removed from V and 8 bases from J, the gap between germline ends came to 10 bases. Germline V gene data show CDR1 as MDHEN and CDR2 as SYDVKM. The CDR3 region has the DNA TGTGCCAGCAGGGATTTGAGGGGCTACACCTTC. Protein product: CASRDLRGYTF.

The chain links TRBV7-2 to TRBJ2-2; weak D call: TRBD2 (5 bases). The end of the DNA fits TRBJ2-3 better, so the J call may be wrong. CDR3 length equals 15 residues. Germline assignment: CDR1 SGHTA and CDR2 FQGNSA. Here the CDR3 reads CASSLGGLNTGAQYF. The CDR3 nucleotides read TGTGCCAGCAGCTTAGGTGGCCTCAACACCGGGGCGCAGTATTTT.

The chain employs TRBV4-1 and TRBJ2-1, with D maybe TRBD2 (5 bases). V was trimmed by 0 bases and J by 1 base, leaving 13 bases between them. Germline assignment: CDR1 MGHRA and CDR2 YSYEKL. The CDR3 loop spans 17 amino acids. The CDR3 DNA follows: TGCGCCAGCAGCCAAGAGGATTGGCGGGTGTCCTACAATGAGCAGTTCTTC. This codes for CASSQEDWRVSYNEQFF.

About this clonotype itself: An end of the junction differs from the germline gene, which may be a read error. The V call is TRBV11-3, the J call TRBJ2-3; D could derive from TRBD1 or TRBD2 (5 bases each). This CDR3 is 12 amino acids long. Germline V gives CDR1 SGHNT, CDR2 YENEEA. The CDR3 sequence is CARSFRTGALYF. CDR3 nucleotide sequence: TGTGCCAGGAGCTTTAGAACCGGGGCGCTGTATTTT.

The chain uses TRBV7-3 and TRBJ2-3; D call uncertain. V was shortened by 1 base and J by 0 bases, with 2 bases between the two germline ends. CDR1 and CDR2 (germline): SGHTA, FQGTGA. The CDR3 covers 13 residues. CDR3 DNA: TGTGCCAGCAGCTTAATTAGCACAGATACGCAGTATTTT. This gives the protein CASSLISTDTQYF.

The chain joins TRBV7-3 to TRBJ2-5; D is possibly TRBD1 or TRBD2 (5 bases each). Trimming took 3 bases from V and 11 from J, leaving 16 bases between them. The CDR3 has 13 residues. From germline, CDR1 is SGHTA and CDR2 FQGTGA. The CDR3 sequence: CASSFQRGNEQYF. CDR3 in DNA: TGTGCCAGCAGCTTCCAACGGGGCAATGAGCAGTACTTC.

This clonotype was counted a few times. The V call is TRBV5-8, the J call TRBJ2-7; 11 positions match TRBD2. The CDR3 is 16 residues long. V lost 1 base and J lost 4; bases outside the gene matches: 7. Looked up from germline, CDR1 is SGHTS and CDR2 is YDEGEE. Written as DNA, the CDR3 is TGTGCCAGCAGCTTGTTGATGGGACTAGCGGCTTACGAGCAGTACTTC. The encoded protein is CASSLLMGLAAYEQYF.

The chain joins TRBV20-1 to TRBJ2-5; D is uncertain. V gave up 4 bases and J gave up 3 bases, with 12 bases separating them. The length of the CDR3 is 13 residues. The germline gives CDR1 DFQATT, CDR2 SNEGSKA (reference sequence). The CDR3 DNA reads as TGCAGTGCTATGCCTCCCGGCGAAGAGACCCAGTACTTC. It is translated as CSAMPPGEETQYF.

As DNA, the CDR3 is TGTGCCAGCAGTAGGACAGAGGATTACGAGCAGTACTTC. Protein: CASSRTEDYEQYF. J is TRBJ2-5 and V is TRBV6-1, with D maybe TRBD1 (6 bases). The J call may not be correct, given that the DNA end is closer to TRBJ2-7. The germline gives CDR1 MNHNS, CDR2 SASEGT. The CDR3 is 13 residues long.

This clonotype was recorded a few times. V usage is TRBV12-3 or TRBV12-4 and J usage is TRBJ2-5, with D tentatively TRBD1 or TRBD2 (6 bases each). The CDR3 is made up of 14 amino acids. Trimming took off 4 bases at V and 4 bases at J, with 13 bases between the two ends. The CDR3 protein is CASSYTGRRETQYF. The CDR3 DNA is TGTGCCAGCAGTTATACAGGGAGGCGAGAGACCCAGTACTTC.

For this clonotype: This CDR3 is missing its conserved last phenylalanine or tryptophan, likely due to a read error. Because the CDR3's place on the DNA is in doubt, the DNA is left out and the CDR3 is given as listed by TCRdb. The chain combines TRBV7-8 with TRBJ2-5; the table's D call of TRBD1 was not tested on the DNA. From its first to its last residue, the CDR3 has 13 amino acids. Germline CDR1 reads SGHVS; CDR2 reads FQNEAQ. The CDR3 here is CVGGKGYGETRFS.

The J gene is TRBJ2-2, the V gene TRBV6-1, with 8 bases aligning to TRBD1. J gave up 13 bases and V 6 bases, and 16 bases lay outside the gene matches. This CDR3 is built from 15 residues. Germline values: CDR1 MNHNS, CDR2 SASEGT. This CDR3 reads CASRPGTGNTEALFF. The CDR3 DNA is TGTGCCAGCAGACCCGGGACAGGCAACACAGAGGCGCTGTTTTTT.

Points on this clonotype: The conserved phenylalanine or tryptophan is not found at the CDR3 terminus, so this likely reflects a read error. Because the CDR3's place on the DNA is in doubt, the DNA is left out and the CDR3 is given as listed by TCRdb. The chain links TRBV7-6 to TRBJ2-5. The CDR3 contains 14 residues when both ends are counted. CDR1 is SGHVS, CDR2 FNYEAQ, per germline. The chain's CDR3 is CASSLGTAQETQHS.

In its sample, this clonotype was seen many times. Being one base from a much bigger clone, this may be a read error. The chain employs TRBV12-3 or TRBV12-4 and TRBJ2-1, with 9 positions matching TRBD1. The CDR3 has 15 residues. V was clipped by 5 bases and J by 13 bases; unmatched bases: 15. The DNA for the CDR3 is TGTGCCAGCAGTGATGACAGGGGGGTGGATGAGACCCAGTTCTTC. Translation gives CASSDDRGVDETQFF.